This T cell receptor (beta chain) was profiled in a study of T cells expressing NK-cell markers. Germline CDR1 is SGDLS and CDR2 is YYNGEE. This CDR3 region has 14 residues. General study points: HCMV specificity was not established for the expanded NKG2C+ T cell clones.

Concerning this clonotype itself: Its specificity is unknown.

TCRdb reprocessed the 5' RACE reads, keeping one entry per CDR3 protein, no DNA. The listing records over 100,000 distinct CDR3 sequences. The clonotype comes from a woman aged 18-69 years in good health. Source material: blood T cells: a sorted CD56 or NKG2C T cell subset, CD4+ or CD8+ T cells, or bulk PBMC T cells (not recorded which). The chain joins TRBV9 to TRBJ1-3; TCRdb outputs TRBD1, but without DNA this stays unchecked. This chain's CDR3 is CASSERGSGNTIYF.